The 32 T cell receptor beta chains listed next were all sequenced from one sample in a study of T cell responses to AZD1222 COVID-19 vaccine. Assay: immunoSEQ multiplex PCR; the TCRdb copy retains only in-frame clones and omits some. The table has 92,000 or so clones, 75% to 90% seen once; the top ten hold more than 5%. The sample here was peripheral blood, taken 28 days after the second AZD1222 dose. These TCRs come from an adult who received the AZD1222 COVID-19 vaccine.

V and J are TRBV19 and TRBJ1-4, with D uncertain. V lost 7 bases and J 11 bases, leaving 17 bases between the germline ends. Germline CDR1 is LNHDA and CDR2 is SQIVND (reference sequence). This CDR3 spans 13 amino acids. The DNA for the CDR3 is TGTGCCAGTACCGAGGACCCGCCGGGGAAACTGTTTTTT. It yields the protein CASTEDPPGKLFF.

V gene TRBV5-4 combines with J gene TRBJ2-7, with D perhaps matching TRBD2 (7 bases). V shed 3 bases and J shed 2 bases, with 15 bases lying between them. This CDR3 spans 15 amino acids. Germline CDR1 is SGHNT and CDR2 is YYREEE (reference sequence). The CDR3 DNA is TGTGCCAGCAGCTGGGGGGGAGGGGGTCCCTACGAGCAGTACTTC. It yields the protein CASSWGGGGPYEQYF.

A word on this clone: Other DNA sequences within the sample encode an identical CDR3. The chain is built from TRBV19 and TRBJ2-7; no firm D call. This CDR3 spans 12 amino acids. The ends were cut back, 5 bases at V and 2 bases at J, with 7 bases in the middle. CDR1 and CDR2 from the germline V gene are LNHDA and SQIVND (reference sequence). The CDR3, as DNA: TGTGCCAGTAGTCCTGGGACCTACGAGCAGTACTTC. Translation: CASSPGTYEQYF.

The chain is built from TRBV5-6 and TRBJ1-1, with D unresolved. CDR1 is SGHDT and CDR2 is YYEEEE in the germline V gene. The CDR3 consists of 13 residues. The V end lost 4 bases, the J end lost 0 bases, and 7 bases lay between the germline ends. DNA of the CDR3: TGTGCCAGCAGCCCTGCTGTGAACACTGAAGCTTTCTTT. It specifies CASSPAVNTEAFF.

The genes are TRBV7-9 and TRBJ2-3, with D possibly being TRBD2 (5 bases). This CDR3 is built from 15 residues. Germline V lookup: CDR1 SEHNR, CDR2 FQNEAQ (reference sequence). V was clipped by 5 bases and J by 6 bases, with 18 bases between them. The chain's CDR3 is CASSETYSRRDTQYF. The CDR3 DNA sequence: TGTGCCAGCAGCGAGACCTACTCTAGGAGGGATACGCAGTATTTT.

The chain uses TRBV4-1 and TRBJ1-6, with D tentatively TRBD1 (6 bases). The V end lost 4 bases, the J end lost 13 bases, and 23 bases lay between the germline ends. This CDR3 has 16 amino acids. CDR1 is MGHRA and CDR2 is YSYEKL in the germline V gene. This CDR3 reads CASSPAHGGPGLPLHF. The CDR3 DNA reads TGCGCCAGCAGCCCAGCCCATGGGGGGCCGGGGCTTCCCCTCCACTTT.

This clone occurred once. This rearrangement joins TRBV14 to TRBJ2-7; possibly TRBD2 for D (5 bases). Germline V gene sequence: CDR1 SGHDN, CDR2 FVKESK. The CDR3 totals 14 residues. V was trimmed by 1 base and J by 3 bases, leaving 10 bases between them. The CDR3: CASSQGRGGYEQYF. As DNA, the CDR3 is TGTGCCAGCAGCCAAGGCCGAGGAGGCTACGAGCAGTACTTC. Looking up the rest from reference TRBV14 and TRBJ2-7 gives the full variable domain: EAGVTQFPSHSVIEKGQTVTLRCDPISGHDNLYWYRRVMGKEIKFLLHFVKESKQDESGMPNNRFLAERTGGTYSTLKVQPAELEDSGVYFCASSQGRGGYEQYFGPGTRLTVT.

This chain joins TRBV14 and TRBJ1-1; D gene unclear. The V gene lost 0 bases and the J gene lost 1 base, with 6 bases spanning the gap. CDR3 length equals 14 residues. Germline assignment: CDR1 SGHDN and CDR2 FVKESK. The CDR3 DNA reads as TGTGCCAGCAGCCAAGATTACCCGAACACTGAAGCTTTCTTT. It is translated as CASSQDYPNTEAFF.

A few counts support this clone. The chain links TRBV12-3 or TRBV12-4 to TRBJ1-2, with D unresolved. V lost 6 bases and J lost 10, with 18 bases in between. This CDR3 comprises 13 residues. CDR3 residues: CASSPGQVNFYTF. As DNA, the CDR3 is TGTGCCAGCAGCCCCGGGCAGGTTAACTTCTACACCTTC.

This clone has a single count. V is TRBV14 and J is TRBJ2-3; 8 nucleotides line up with TRBD2. Germline V lookup: CDR1 SGHDN, CDR2 FVKESK. V shed 4 bases, J shed 4 bases, and the junction held 10 bases outside the gene matches. The CDR3 consists of 16 residues. DNA for the CDR3: TGTGCCAGCAGCCCCGAGGCGGGGGGAACGGCAGATACGCAGTATTTT. Its protein is CASSPEAGGTADTQYF. Complete variable domain (other parts from reference TRBV14 and TRBJ2-3): EAGVTQFPSHSVIEKGQTVTLRCDPISGHDNLYWYRRVMGKEIKFLLHFVKESKQDESGMPNNRFLAERTGGTYSTLKVQPAELEDSGVYFCASSPEAGGTADTQYFGPGTRLTVL.

This chain uses TRBV19 with TRBJ1-2; tentative D call: TRBD1 (5 bases). This CDR3 spans 14 amino acids. The ends were cut back, 6 bases at V and 8 bases at J, with 19 bases in the middle. Germline-derived CDR1 and CDR2 are LNHDA and SQIVND (reference sequence). CDR3: CASSPPGPGGGYTF. DNA of the CDR3: TGTGCCAGTAGCCCCCCGGGACCCGGAGGAGGCTACACCTTC.

The chain recombines TRBV6-1 with TRBJ2-1; D gene ambiguous. This CDR3 contains 15 residues. Germline lookup yields CDR1 MNHNS and CDR2 SASEGT. Trimming shortened V by 3 bases and J by 4 bases, and 13 bases separated the two germline ends. CDR3 DNA sequence: TGTGCCAGCAGTGAGAAGACTCTTAGGTACAATGAGCAGTTCTTC. It translates to CASSEKTLRYNEQFF.

The chain employs TRBV2 and TRBJ2-7, with D perhaps matching TRBD2 (6 bases). The V gene's germline CDR1 is SNHLY and CDR2 FYNNEI. The CDR3 sequence is 15 residues long. The V and J ends lost 7 bases and 6 bases respectively, with 22 bases between them. CDR3 amino acids: CASTPTSGGFGEQYF. CDR3 coding DNA: TGTGCCAGCACCCCAACCAGTGGGGGGTTCGGCGAGCAGTACTTC. Based on the CDR3 plus reference TRBV2 and TRBJ2-7, the full variable domain is EPEVTQTPSHQVTQMGQEVILRCVPISNHLYFYWYRQILGQKVEFLVSFYNNEISEKSEIFDDQFSVERPDGSNFTLKIRSTKLEDSAMYFCASTPTSGGFGEQYFGPGTRLTVT.

The rearrangement joins TRBV28 to TRBJ1-6, with D perhaps TRBD1 (5 bases). The CDR3 consists of 13 residues. Between the trimmed V and J ends, which lost 3 bases and 10 bases, there was a span of 10 bases. Per germline, CDR1 MDHEN and CDR2 SYDVKM. The chain's CDR3 is CASSLAGLSPLHF. The CDR3 nucleotides are TGTGCCAGCAGTTTGGCAGGGCTGTCACCCCTCCACTTT. The full variable domain, with the rest looked up from reference TRBV28 and TRBJ1-6, is DVKVTQSSRYLVKRTGEKVFLECVQDMDHENMFWYRQDPGLGLRLIYFSYDVKMKEKGDIPEGYSVSREKKERFSLILESASTNQTSMYLCASSLAGLSPLHFGNGTRLTVT.

The chain links TRBV2 to TRBJ2-3; a possible D gene is TRBD1 (6 bases). Per germline, CDR1 SNHLY and CDR2 FYNNEI. With 6 bases removed from V and 3 bases from J, the gap between germline ends came to 16 bases. The CDR3 consists of 15 residues. Here the CDR3 DNA reads TGTGCCAGCAGACTACAGGGTTTCGGTACAGATACGCAGTATTTT. Translation: CASRLQGFGTDTQYF. The variable domain in full, with the rest retrieved from reference TRBV2 and TRBJ2-3, is EPEVTQTPSHQVTQMGQEVILRCVPISNHLYFYWYRQILGQKVEFLVSFYNNEISEKSEIFDDQFSVERPDGSNFTLKIRSTKLEDSAMYFCASRLQGFGTDTQYFGPGTRLTVL.

The rearrangement uses TRBV4-1 and TRBJ1-1, with 8 bases that match TRBD1. The germline V gene has CDR1 MGHRA and CDR2 YSYEKL. CDR3 length: 17 amino acids. Trimming cost V 1 base and J 4 bases; bases outside gene matches: 11. As DNA, the CDR3 is TGCGCCAGCAGCCAAGGCCCGGCGGACAGGGACGTCACTGAAGCTTTCTTT. It is translated as CASSQGPADRDVTEAFF.

V and J are TRBV11-1 and TRBJ1-2, with a weak D call TRBD1 (5 bases). The V gene lost 0 bases and the J gene lost 2 bases, with 10 bases spanning the gap. Germline values: CDR1 SGHAT, CDR2 FQDESV (reference sequence). This CDR3 has 15 residues. This CDR3 is CASSLARSGNYGYTF. Here the CDR3 DNA reads TGTGCCAGCAGCTTAGCGCGGTCAGGGAACTATGGCTACACCTTC. The variable domain in full, completed from reference TRBV11-1 and TRBJ1-2, reads EAEVAQSPRYKITEKSQAVAFWCDPISGHATLYWYRQILGQGPELLVQFQDESVVDDSQLPKDRFSAERLKGVDSTLKIQPAELGDSAMYLCASSLARSGNYGYTFGSGTRLTVV.

The chain employs TRBV19 and TRBJ1-2; D is possibly TRBD1 (5 bases). The V end lost 7 bases, the J end lost 5 bases, and 17 bases lay between the germline ends. Germline V gene sequence: CDR1 LNHDA, CDR2 SQIVND (reference sequence). The CDR3 is 14 residues long. The CDR3 DNA is TGTGCCAGTAAGGAGCGAGACAGTACTTATGGCTACACCTTC. Its translation is CASKERDSTYGYTF.

The V call is TRBV3-1 (or the pseudogene TRBV3-2), the J call TRBJ1-1; D gene unclear. Germline CDR1 reads LGHDT; CDR2 reads YNNKEL (reference sequence). V lost 1 base, J lost 0 bases, and 15 bases lay in between. The CDR3 consists of 17 residues. Written as DNA, the CDR3 is TGTGCCAGCAGCCAAGGAGGAGGCAGAGACATGAACACTGAAGCTTTCTTT. Residues: CASSQGGGRDMNTEAFF.

The chain is built from TRBV7-9 and TRBJ1-2, with D possibly TRBD1 on 5 matching bases. Trimming removed 5 bases from V and 5 bases from J, with 15 bases in between. This CDR3 comprises 14 residues. The germline CDR1 and CDR2 sequences are SEHNR and FQNEAQ (reference sequence). The CDR3 sequence: CASSHLTGPYGYTF. The CDR3, as DNA: TGTGCCAGCAGCCATCTCACAGGACCTTATGGCTACACCTTC.

J is TRBJ1-4 and V is TRBV4-1; D might be TRBD1 (5 bases). The germline V and J ends were trimmed by 6 bases and 4 bases, with 12 bases remaining between them. Germline assignment: CDR1 MGHRA and CDR2 YSYEKL. CDR3 length: 14 amino acids. The CDR3 protein is CASRHRWGNEKLFF. In DNA, the CDR3 is TGCGCCAGCAGGCACAGGTGGGGTAATGAAAAACTGTTTTTT.

The chain is built from TRBV5-1 and TRBJ1-1; TRBD1 agrees at 8 bases. The CDR3 covers 15 residues. The V and J ends lost 2 bases and 2 bases, in that order; junction bases with no gene match: 5. The germline V gene has CDR1 SGHRS and CDR2 YFSETQ. The CDR3 loop reads CASSFGPGGNTEAFF. The CDR3 DNA follows: TGCGCCAGCAGCTTCGGCCCAGGGGGCAACACTGAAGCTTTCTTT.

The chain combines TRBV5-1 with TRBJ1-5, with TRBD1 matching over 11 bases. V lost 0 bases and J lost 5; bases outside the gene matches: 7. Germline V gives CDR1 SGHRS, CDR2 YFSETQ. This CDR3 contains 17 residues. CDR3 loop: CASSLVSDRGQDQPQHF. The CDR3 DNA sequence: TGCGCCAGCAGCTTGGTTTCGGACAGGGGGCAGGATCAGCCCCAGCATTTT.

This chain joins TRBV12-5 and TRBJ1-5, with 10 bases aligning to TRBD1. V gave up 6 bases and J gave up 5 bases; unmatched junction bases: 4. Germline assignment: CDR1 LGHNT and CDR2 FRNRAP. The CDR3 is 14 residues long. The CDR3 loop is CASGGTGEDQPQHF. The CDR3 DNA reads as TGTGCTAGTGGGGGGACAGGGGAGGATCAGCCCCAGCATTTT.

The CDR3 protein is CASSFVGRQSTDTQYF. The CDR3 nucleotides are TGTGCCAGCAGCTTCGTGGGACGCCAAAGCACAGATACGCAGTATTTT. This chain connects TRBV7-9 to TRBJ2-3; possibly TRBD1 or TRBD2 for D (5 bases each). CDR3 length: 16 amino acids. The V and J ends lost 3 bases and 0 bases respectively, with 13 bases between them. Germline values: CDR1 SEHNR, CDR2 FQNEAQ (reference sequence).

The chain uses TRBV6-6 and TRBJ1-6; TRBD1 matches at 7 bases. Germline CDR1 is MNHNY and CDR2 is SVGAGI (reference sequence). Losses at the gene ends were 6 bases for V and 2 bases for J; bases not matched to a gene: 4. CDR3 length: 15 amino acids. The CDR3 coding sequence is TGTGCCAGCAGCCACAGGGGAGCCTATAATTCACCCCTCCACTTT. Encoded protein: CASSHRGAYNSPLHF.

The chain employs TRBV4-1 and TRBJ1-6; D is ambiguous. Germline V CDR1 and CDR2: MGHRA, YSYEKL. V gave up 2 bases and J gave up 8 bases, with 10 bases separating them. There are 14 residues in the CDR3. The CDR3 coding sequence is TGCGCCAGCAGCCAATCGGGGATGGATTCACCCCTCCACTTT. This sequence encodes CASSQSGMDSPLHF.

This clone has just a few counts. The chain couples TRBV9 to TRBJ1-6; no clear D. This CDR3 is 12 amino acids long. Deletions cut 0 bases from V and 14 bases from J, with 9 bases between. From germline, CDR1 is SGDLS and CDR2 YYNGEE. The CDR3: CASSVGTGSLHF. Written as DNA, the CDR3 is TGTGCCAGCAGCGTAGGGACGGGTTCCCTCCACTTT.

This clone has more than one count but fewer than ten. The rearrangement links TRBV27 to TRBJ1-4; D remains unclear. Germline V gene sequence: CDR1 MNHEY, CDR2 SMNVEV (reference sequence). V was pared by 2 bases and J by 4 bases, with 8 bases between. The CDR3 contains 14 residues. CDR3 amino acids: CASSLAYLNEKLFF. The CDR3 DNA follows: TGTGCCAGCAGTTTAGCTTATCTTAATGAAAAACTGTTTTTT.

This rearrangement joins TRBV11-2 to TRBJ1-1, with no clear D. The V gene lost 5 bases and the J gene lost 5 bases, with 15 bases spanning the gap. Germline CDR1 and CDR2: SGHAT and FQNNGV. This CDR3 has 14 residues. The CDR3 spells CASSPLTLRTEAFF. CDR3 DNA: TGTGCCAGCAGCCCCCTGACCCTCAGGACTGAAGCTTTCTTT.

The CDR3 DNA is TGTGCCAGCAGTTACGAGGGGGTTTCACCCCTCCACTTT. Its protein product is CASSYEGVSPLHF. V is TRBV6-6 and J is TRBJ1-6; possibly TRBD1 for D (6 bases). CDR3 size: 13 residues. Trimming shortened V by 2 bases and J by 9 bases, and 8 bases separated the two germline ends. Per the germline V gene, CDR1 is MNHNY and CDR2 is SVGAGI (reference sequence).

The chain is built from TRBV7-6 and TRBJ2-2; D gene uncertain. Germline V gene lookup returns CDR1 SGHVS and CDR2 FNYEAQ. This CDR3 is built from 12 residues. V was clipped by 3 bases and J by 7 bases, with 6 bases between them. The CDR3 bases are TGTGCCAGCAGCTTTCCGAGCGGGGAGCTGTTTTTT. The encoded protein is CASSFPSGELFF.